These 29 T cell receptor beta chains originate from one sample sequenced in a study of cytomegalovirus exposure and HLA in healthy donors. The method was immunoSEQ multiplex PCR; TCRdb's version includes in-frame clones alone and lacks a portion of them. The sample lists more than 80,000 clones, about 95% seen once, with 1.3% in the top ten. Specimen: PBMCs. These receptors all come from a young woman in good health and CMV-seronegative.

The V call is TRBV7-2, the J call TRBJ2-5; perhaps TRBD2 as D (5 bases). CDR3 length: 16 amino acids. Germline values: CDR1 SGHTA, CDR2 FQGNSA. The germline V and J ends were trimmed by 2 bases and 5 bases, with 18 bases remaining between them. CDR3 amino acids: CASSLSASWSAETQYF. The CDR3 DNA follows: TGTGCCAGCAGCTTATCAGCTAGCTGGAGCGCGGAGACCCAGTACTTC. Drawing the rest from reference TRBV7-2 and TRBJ2-5, the complete variable domain is GAGVSQSPSNKVTEKGKDVELRCDPISGHTALYWYRQSLGQGLEFLIYFQGNSAPDKSGLPSDRFSAERTGGSVSTLTIQRTQQEDSAVYLCASSLSASWSAETQYFGPGTRLLVL.

The chain uses TRBV11-2 and TRBJ2-5; no reliable D call. The germline gives CDR1 SGHAT, CDR2 FQNNGV. The length of the CDR3 is 11 residues. Trimming removed 5 bases at V and 5 bases at J, with 6 bases between. CDR3 nucleotides: TGTGCCAGCAGCCCCTATGAGACCCAGTACTTC. It is translated as CASSPYETQYF.

The chain joins TRBV6-1 to TRBJ1-3; D call uncertain. V was clipped by 3 bases and J by 0 bases, with 12 bases between them. The CDR3 spans 16 residues. Looked up from germline, CDR1 is MNHNS and CDR2 is SASEGT. The CDR3 region has the DNA TGTGCCAGCAGTGAGAGGGAGTCCTACTCTGGAAACACCATATATTTT. It encodes CASSERESYSGNTIYF.

The chain employs TRBV9 and TRBJ2-1; 12 bases align to TRBD2. CDR1 is SGDLS, CDR2 YYNGEE, per germline. Trimming at V came to 0 bases and at J to 8 bases, leaving 15 bases not matched to a gene. The CDR3 covers 19 residues. As DNA, the CDR3 is TGTGCCAGCAGCGTAGCTCCAGGCGGACTAGCGGGATTTCAGGATGAGCAGTTCTTC. Translated, it gives CASSVAPGGLAGFQDEQFF.

The rearrangement uses TRBV28 and TRBJ2-1, with a tentative D call TRBD2 (6 bases). V was shortened by 5 bases and J by 6 bases, with 14 bases between the two germline ends. The CDR3 spans 14 residues. Germline-derived CDR1 and CDR2 are MDHEN and SYDVKM. CDR3 sequence (DNA): TGTGCCAGCAGTCAGGAGGGCCGGCGCAATGAGCAGTTCTTC. It yields the protein CASSQEGRRNEQFF.

J is TRBJ2-3 and V is TRBV5-1; no reliable D call. Germline V gives CDR1 SGHRS, CDR2 YFSETQ. V dropped 0 bases and J dropped 3 bases, with 5 bases sitting between them. There are 13 residues in the CDR3. The CDR3 nucleotides are TGCGCCAGCAGCTTGGGGCCGACAGATACGCAGTATTTT. Protein sequence: CASSLGPTDTQYF.

The rearrangement joins TRBV6-1 to TRBJ2-3, with a weak D call TRBD2 (6 bases). V was trimmed by 2 bases and J by 0 bases, leaving 12 bases between them. The CDR3 spans 16 residues. The V gene's germline CDR1 is MNHNS and CDR2 SASEGT. DNA of the CDR3: TGTGCCAGCAGTGAATGGGCTAGCGATAGCACAGATACGCAGTATTTT. Amino acid sequence: CASSEWASDSTDTQYF.

This clone was seen just once. J is TRBJ2-1 and V is TRBV27; 10 bases are a match to TRBD2. The CDR3 length is 16 residues. The V gene's germline CDR1 is MNHEY and CDR2 SMNVEV (reference sequence). V was pared by 5 bases and J by 5 bases, with 9 bases of the junction left unmatched. CDR3 region: CASSLTSGRGNNEQFF. The CDR3 DNA follows: TGTGCCAGCAGTCTCACAAGCGGGAGGGGGAACAATGAGCAGTTCTTC.

The V call is TRBV10-3, the J call TRBJ2-7, with 8 bases that match TRBD1. This CDR3 is 14 amino acids long. The germline CDR1 and CDR2 sequences are ENHRY and SYGVKD. The V segment lost 3 bases and the J segment 0 bases; nucleotides outside the gene matches: 1. CDR3 residues: CAISEGTGSYEQYF. In DNA form, the CDR3 reads TGTGCCATCAGTGAAGGGACAGGCTCCTACGAGCAGTACTTC.

This chain links TRBV19 with TRBJ2-1, with TRBD1 identical over 8 bases. Per the germline V gene, CDR1 is LNHDA and CDR2 is SQIVND (reference sequence). The CDR3 extends over 15 amino acids. V shed 8 bases and J 4 bases; nucleotides not matched to a gene: 10. CDR3 nucleotides: TGTGCCAGTCAAACACCCAGGACAGGGTACAATGAGCAGTTCTTC. Protein sequence: CASQTPRTGYNEQFF.

The chain couples TRBV11-2 to TRBJ2-7; 7 bases map to TRBD1. V shed 4 bases, J shed 0 bases, and the junction held 12 bases outside the gene matches. This CDR3 is built from 17 residues. Germline V gene lookup returns CDR1 SGHAT and CDR2 FQNNGV. CDR3 sequence: CASSSRTGILISYEQYF. The CDR3 nucleotides read TGTGCCAGCAGCTCCAGGACAGGAATACTAATCTCCTACGAGCAGTACTTC.

The chain carries TRBV5-1 and TRBJ2-1, with 9 positions matching TRBD2. The trim removed 4 bases at V and 3 bases at J, leaving 8 bases unmatched. CDR3 length: 16 amino acids. In germline, CDR1 is SGHRS, CDR2 YFSETQ. DNA of the CDR3: TGCGCCAGCAGCCGCCGGGGTAGCGGGAGCTACAATGAGCAGTTCTTC. This encodes CASSRRGSGSYNEQFF.

This sequence joins TRBV7-9 and TRBJ1-1; D is undetermined. The CDR3 is 13 amino acids. CDR1 SEHNR and CDR2 FQNEAQ come from the germline V gene (reference sequence). Trimming took 10 bases from V and 10 from J, leaving 22 bases between them. CDR3 bases: TGTGCCAACAACCGGGGTCTGAGCGCAGGAGCTTTCTTT. This gives the protein CANNRGLSAGAFF.

This chain links TRBV6-5 with TRBJ2-7; maybe TRBD2 (5 bases). V lost 6 bases and J 5 bases, leaving 17 bases between the germline ends. The CDR3 extends over 14 amino acids. The V gene's germline CDR1 is MNHEY and CDR2 SVGAGI. The CDR3 region has the DNA TGTGCCAGCAGCTCCTACGGGGAATCAAACGAGCAGTACTTC. Amino acids: CASSSYGESNEQYF.

The chain carries TRBV6-5 and TRBJ1-3; tentatively, D is TRBD1 (6 bases). Deletions cut 7 bases from V and 3 bases from J, with 16 bases between. CDR3 size: 15 residues. Germline CDR1 is MNHEY and CDR2 is SVGAGI. The CDR3 region is CASTTGGGIGNTIYF. Here the CDR3 DNA reads TGTGCCAGCACCACGGGGGGCGGTATTGGAAACACCATATATTTT.

The J gene is TRBJ2-7, the V gene TRBV21-1; the D call of TRBD2 is as the table states it, not checked on the DNA. TRBV21-1 is noted as a pseudogene. The CDR3 totals 14 residues. The CDR3 region is CASSAGETYYEQYF. The CDR3 region has the DNA TGTGCCAGCAGCGCGGGGGAGACATACTACGAGCAGTACTTC.

J is TRBJ1-4 and V is TRBV5-1, with 7 nucleotides matching TRBD1. The trim removed 0 bases at V and 7 bases at J, leaving 6 bases unmatched. The length of the CDR3 is 15 residues. Germline V gene sequence: CDR1 SGHRS, CDR2 YFSETQ. CDR3 DNA: TGCGCCAGCAGCTTGGGGACAGGAGTACGTGAAAAACTGTTTTTT. It encodes CASSLGTGVREKLFF.

The rearrangement joins TRBV7-2 to TRBJ2-2; 7 bases are a match to TRBD2. The CDR3 is 15 residues long. Germline V lookup: CDR1 SGHTA, CDR2 FQGNSA. V shed 4 bases, J shed 6 bases, and the junction held 8 bases outside the gene matches. CDR3 region: CASSSSGLVAGELFF. The CDR3 nucleotides are TGTGCCAGCAGCTCCTCAGGACTAGTTGCCGGGGAGCTGTTTTTT.

V usage is TRBV5-1 and J usage is TRBJ2-7; possible D gene TRBD2, 6 bases. Trimming cost V 3 bases and J 2 bases, with 15 bases left between them. The CDR3 extends over 15 amino acids. CDR1 is SGHRS, CDR2 YFSETQ, per germline. The CDR3 DNA reads as TGCGCCAGCAGCTCCGCCGGGACTGGGGCCTACGAGCAGTACTTC. Amino acids: CASSSAGTGAYEQYF.

The V and J genes are TRBV27 and TRBJ2-1; 7 bases line up with TRBD2. In germline, CDR1 is MNHEY, CDR2 SMNVEV (reference sequence). V gave up 7 bases and J gave up 2 bases; unmatched junction bases: 5. The CDR3 contains 14 residues. CDR3 in DNA: TGTGCCAGCAAGGAGCGGGAAACCTACAATGAGCAGTTCTTC. Its protein is CASKERETYNEQFF.

This chain uses TRBV5-6 with TRBJ1-5, with D perhaps matching TRBD1 (5 bases). Germline CDR1 is SGHDT and CDR2 is YYEEEE. Trimming took 4 bases from V and 0 from J, leaving 17 bases between them. The CDR3 spans 17 residues. In DNA form, the CDR3 reads TGTGCCAGCAGCCTGATGATACAGGATCATAGCAATCAGCCCCAGCATTTT. It encodes CASSLMIQDHSNQPQHF.

This chain connects TRBV7-9 to TRBJ2-7; 12 bases are a match to TRBD2. The CDR3 consists of 16 residues. V gave up 5 bases and J gave up 2 bases; unmatched junction bases: 7. CDR1 is SEHNR, CDR2 FQNEAQ, per germline (reference sequence). The chain's CDR3 is CASSLGLAGYTYEQYF. The CDR3 nucleotides are TGTGCCAGCAGCCTGGGACTAGCGGGCTACACCTACGAGCAGTACTTC.

The chain couples TRBV6-5 to TRBJ1-2, with D perhaps matching TRBD1 (6 bases). The germline CDR1 and CDR2 sequences are MNHEY and SVGAGI. The CDR3 extends over 13 amino acids. Trimming stripped 4 bases from V and 8 bases from J, with 14 bases between. CDR3 nucleotide sequence: TGTGCCAGCAGTTGGGACACCTCGAAGGGCTACACCTTC. Translating gives CASSWDTSKGYTF.

The J gene is TRBJ2-3, the V gene TRBV9; possibly TRBD2 for D (5 bases). The CDR3 contains 14 residues. The V and J ends lost 0 bases and 2 bases respectively, with 7 bases between them. Germline values: CDR1 SGDLS, CDR2 YYNGEE. In DNA, the CDR3 is TGTGCCAGCAGCGTAGTTAGCGTCACAGATACGCAGTATTTT. It encodes CASSVVSVTDTQYF.

The rearrangement uses TRBV7-8 and TRBJ2-7, with 8 bases aligning to TRBD2. The germline CDR1 and CDR2 sequences are SGHVS and FQNEAQ. This CDR3 comprises 14 residues. After removal of 3 bases from V and 2 bases from J, the junction contained 3 bases not matched to a gene. CDR3 DNA sequence: TGTGCCAGCAGCTTTACTAGCGGTACCTACGAGCAGTACTTC. This encodes CASSFTSGTYEQYF.

As DNA, the CDR3 is TGTGCCTGGAGTGCTGGCAGGGGCAGGGAAGATACGCAGTATTTT. The encoded protein is CAWSAGRGREDTQYF. J is TRBJ2-3 and V is TRBV30, with D possibly being TRBD1 (6 bases). Trimming cost V 1 base and J 5 bases, with 16 bases left between them. From germline, CDR1 is GTSNPN and CDR2 SVGIG (reference sequence). This CDR3 has 15 amino acids.

V usage is TRBV18 and J usage is TRBJ1-6, with unresolved D. Germline lookup yields CDR1 KGHSH and CDR2 LQKENI. V dropped 6 bases and J dropped 1 base, with 13 bases sitting between them. The CDR3 has 16 amino acids. This chain's CDR3 is CASSLSRESYNSPLHF. The CDR3 DNA follows: TGTGCCAGCTCGCTAAGCCGGGAGTCCTATAATTCACCCCTCCACTTT.

The genes are TRBV6-1 and TRBJ2-2; TRBD2 aligns across 10 bases. CDR3 size: 17 residues. The germline V gene has CDR1 MNHNS and CDR2 SASEGT. The V gene end was trimmed by 4 bases and the J gene end by 0 bases; junction bases not matched to a gene: 5. CDR3 DNA sequence: TGTGCCAGCAGTGTACTAGCGGGACCAACGAACACCGGGGAGCTGTTTTTT. It specifies CASSVLAGPTNTGELFF.

V is TRBV19 and J is TRBJ2-3, with D unresolved. V was trimmed by 2 bases and J by 0 bases, leaving 6 bases between them. This CDR3 contains 14 residues. CDR1 and CDR2 (germline): LNHDA, SQIVND (reference sequence). The CDR3 bases are TGTGCCAGTAGTATAAGCCTTAGCACAGATACGCAGTATTTT. Translated, it gives CASSISLSTDTQYF.